This is a list of T cell receptor beta chains from one sample in a study of T cell responses to AZD1222 COVID-19 vaccine. Measured with immunoSEQ multiplex PCR; TCRdb has only the in-frame clones, and not every one. Here the sample spans around 100,000 clones, roughly 84% being singletons. The sample was peripheral blood, taken on day 0 of AZD1222 vaccination. These receptors were obtained from an adult in good health. CDR3s include the opening cysteine and the closing phenylalanine or tryptophan. D genes are given only for firm matches. Clone size, where shown, is once, few, many, or a class for clones that have expanded.

j_call clone_size v_call cdr3_length d_call cdr3_aa cdr3_nt
TRBJ2-2 . TRBV11-3 13 . CASSLVSTGELFF TGTGCCAGCAGCTTAGTCTCAACCGGGGAGCTGTTTTTT
TRBJ2-1 . TRBV2 12 . CASSLDNPGQFF TGTGCCAGCAGCTTGGACAACCCAGGGCAGTTCTTC
TRBJ1-6 . TRBV7-9 15 . CASSRPGGPNSPLHF TGTGCCAGCAGCCGCCCCGGGGGGCCGAATTCACCCCTCCACTTT
TRBJ2-1 . TRBV7-3 14 TRBD1 CASSGQGRNNEQFF TGTGCCAGCAGCGGACAGGGCAGGAACAATGAGCAGTTCTTC
TRBJ1-5 . TRBV5-1 14 TRBD1 CASSTGAYGKPQHF TGCGCCAGCAGCACAGGGGCCTACGGGAAGCCCCAGCATTTT
TRBJ2-1 . TRBV24-1 17 TRBD2 CATSDFQGLAGHNEQFF TGTGCCACCAGTGATTTCCAGGGACTAGCGGGGCACAATGAGCAGTTCTTC
TRBJ2-7 . TRBV11-1 16 TRBD1 CASSWGQGKGSYEQYF TGTGCCAGCAGCTGGGGACAGGGGAAAGGATCCTACGAGCAGTACTTC
TRBJ2-3 . TRBV5-1 14 . CASSLRTREDTQYF TGCGCCAGCAGCTTGAGAACTAGAGAAGATACGCAGTATTTT
TRBJ2-2 . TRBV2 14 . CASRFSGDTGELFF TGTGCCAGCAGATTCTCAGGGGACACCGGGGAGCTGTTTTTT
TRBJ2-5 . TRBV7-2 13 TRBD1 CASSLTGAETQYF TGTGCCAGCAGCCTGACAGGGGCAGAGACCCAGTACTTC
TRBJ1-6 once TRBV11-2 17 . CASSPSGATWGNSPLHF TGTGCCAGCAGCCCCTCGGGGGCGACATGGGGCAATTCACCCCTCCACTTT
TRBJ2-1 . TRBV7-3 13 TRBD2 CASSSGGMNEQFF TGTGCCAGCTCAAGCGGGGGGATGAATGAGCAGTTCTTC
TRBJ2-3 . TRBV12-3/TRBV12-4 13 TRBD2 CAGTSGWGDTQYF TGTGCCGGAACTAGCGGGTGGGGGGATACGCAGTATTTT
TRBJ2-1 few TRBV20-1 10 . CSALYNEQFF TGCAGTGCTCTTTACAATGAGCAGTTCTTC
TRBJ1-3 . TRBV24-1 15 TRBD1 CATSDPRDRVYTIYF TGTGCCACCAGTGATCCCCGGGACAGGGTGTACACCATATATTTT
TRBJ1-2 . TRBV9 14 . CASSAYGPNYGYTF TGTGCCAGCAGCGCCTACGGGCCTAACTATGGCTACACCTTC
TRBJ2-7 . TRBV7-9 15 TRBD2 CASSLVPSGTYEQYF TGTGCCAGCAGCTTAGTTCCTAGCGGGACCTACGAGCAGTACTTC
TRBJ1-5 . TRBV6-2/TRBV6-3 14 . CASSYTGWNQPQHF TGTGCCAGCAGTTATACAGGGTGGAATCAGCCCCAGCATTTT
TRBJ1-1 . TRBV5-4 12 . CASSLWDDEAFF TGTGCCAGCAGCTTGTGGGACGATGAAGCTTTCTTT
TRBJ1-2 . TRBV13 17 TRBD1 CASSLGSSGQVNYGYTF TGTGCCAGCAGCTTGGGGTCCTCGGGACAGGTTAACTATGGCTACACCTTC
TRBJ1-5 . TRBV18 15 . CASSPPGGEGQPQHF TGTGCCAGCTCACCACCGGGAGGGGAGGGGCAGCCCCAGCATTTT
TRBJ1-1 . TRBV10-3 13 . CAILPEGGTEAFF TGTGCCATCCTCCCCGAGGGGGGTACTGAAGCTTTCTTT
TRBJ1-2 . TRBV11-3 12 . CASSTGCKGYTF TGTGCCAGCAGCACAGGGTGTAAGGGGTACACCTTC
TRBJ2-7 few TRBV5-5 15 . CASSPLEFSSYEQYF TGTGCCAGCAGCCCCTTGGAGTTTTCCTCCTACGAGCAGTACTTC
TRBJ2-2 . TRBV4-2 16 . CASSQDRTGGTGELFF TGTGCCAGCAGCCAAGATCGGACGGGTGGTACCGGGGAGCTGTTTTTT
TRBJ1-2 . TRBV6-2/TRBV6-3 14 . CASSLPQGLGGYTF TGTGCCAGCAGCCTACCGCAGGGGCTCGGTGGCTACACCTTC
TRBJ2-3 . TRBV11-3 19 . CASSPDRGLSAGPFHTQYF TGTGCCAGCAGCCCCGACAGGGGCCTCTCAGCGGGGCCGTTCCATACGCAGTATTTT
TRBJ2-3 . TRBV19 13 TRBD2 CASMGTRSDTQYF TGTGCCTCCATGGGGACTAGGAGCGATACGCAGTATTTT
TRBJ1-2 . TRBV9 16 . CASSVAIQGRDYGYTF TGTGCCAGCAGCGTAGCTATTCAGGGGCGCGACTATGGCTACACCTTC
TRBJ2-3 . TRBV6-5 15 . CASSPVLGGQDTQYF TGTGCCAGCAGTCCGGTTCTGGGGGGCCAGGATACGCAGTATTTT
TRBJ2-7 . TRBV2 14 . CASNLGGAGYEQYF TGTGCCAGCAACCTTGGGGGGGCTGGTTACGAGCAGTACTTC
TRBJ2-1 . TRBV15 15 . CATSRASGIYNEQFF TGTGCCACCAGCAGAGCGAGTGGTATTTACAATGAGCAGTTCTTC
TRBJ2-3 . TRBV4-2 14 . CASSQTDSSDTQYF TGTGCCAGCAGCCAAACGGACAGCTCAGATACGCAGTATTTT
TRBJ2-3 . TRBV7-9 15 . CASTDLGRRTDTQYF TGTGCCAGCACCGACCTCGGGAGACGCACAGATACGCAGTATTTT
TRBJ1-5 . TRBV19 14 . CASSIDGRGQPQHF TGTGCCAGTAGTATAGATGGGAGGGGACAGCCCCAGCATTTT
TRBJ1-1 . TRBV28 13 TRBD1 CASYRGMNTEAFF TGTGCCAGTTACAGGGGAATGAACACTGAAGCTTTCTTT
TRBJ1-2 . TRBV28 13 TRBD1 CASRRGTGYDYTF TGTGCCAGCAGGCGAGGGACAGGGTATGACTACACCTTC
TRBJ1-5 . TRBV3-1/TRBV3-2 17 . CASSQDRLRGVGQPQHF TGTGCCAGCAGCCAAGATAGGTTAAGAGGGGTTGGTCAGCCCCAGCATTTT